The 26 T cell receptor beta chains in this list originate from one sample, sequenced in a study of cytomegalovirus exposure and HLA in healthy donors. Using immunoSEQ multiplex PCR, the repertoire was profiled, and TCRdb retains in-frame clones only, with some absent. The sample yields roughly 56,000 clones, around nine tenths seen once. Material: PBMCs. These receptors originate from a young man in good health and CMV-seronegative.

The V gene is TRBV4-3, the J gene TRBJ1-2, with 9 bases fitting TRBD1. The CDR3 totals 15 residues. V lost 5 bases, J lost 6 bases, and 10 bases stayed unmatched. Germline CDR1 LGHNA, CDR2 YSLEER. Written as DNA, the CDR3 is TGCGCCAGCAGCGAACAGGGGGCAGGTGGGGATGGCTACACCTTC. It specifies CASSEQGAGGDGYTF.

This clone was found a few times. V is TRBV7-2 and J is TRBJ2-6; D not certain. Trimming removed 4 bases at V and 2 bases at J, with 9 bases between. The CDR3 covers 15 residues. CDR1 is SGHTA and CDR2 is FQGNSA in the germline V gene. CDR3 region: CASSSETPGANVLTF. Here the CDR3 DNA reads TGTGCCAGCAGCTCCGAGACTCCTGGGGCCAACGTCCTGACTTTC.

The chain carries TRBV6-4 and TRBJ2-1, with a weak D call TRBD2 (6 bases). Germline values: CDR1 MRHNA, CDR2 SNTAGT. Trimming cost V 1 base and J 5 bases, with 9 bases left between them. This CDR3 comprises 14 residues. The DNA of the CDR3 is TGTGCCAGCAGTGACTTCAGGACTAACAATGAGCAGTTCTTC. Protein sequence: CASSDFRTNNEQFF.

The V gene is TRBV15, the J gene TRBJ2-1; the D is unclear. The V end was cut by 2 bases, the J end by 4 bases, with 15 bases between. The CDR3 consists of 16 residues. The V gene's germline CDR1 is LNHNV and CDR2 YYDKDF (reference sequence). CDR3 nucleotide sequence: TGTGCCACCAGCAGACGACTTGAAGGTCCTTACAATGAGCAGTTCTTC. Its protein product is CATSRRLEGPYNEQFF. Full variable domain (missing parts from reference TRBV15 and TRBJ2-1): DAMVIQNPRYQVTQFGKPVTLSCSQTLNHNVMYWYQQKSSQAPKLLFHYYDKDFNNEADTPDNFQSRRPNTSFCFLDIRSPGLGDTAMYLCATSRRLEGPYNEQFFGPGTRLTVL.

This clone was found a few times. The CDR3 reads CASSTGLAVTDTQYF. CDR3 nucleotides: TGTGCCAGTAGTACCGGACTAGCGGTCACAGATACGCAGTATTTT. The chain joins TRBV19 to TRBJ2-3; TRBD2 aligns across 10 bases. The germline V gene has CDR1 LNHDA and CDR2 SQIVND (reference sequence). Losses at the gene ends were 4 bases for V and 2 bases for J; bases not matched to a gene: 3. The CDR3 has 15 residues.

The chain has TRBV4-3 and TRBJ2-1; TRBD2 is a possible D gene (6 bases). Germline V CDR1 and CDR2: LGHNA, YSLEER. V gave up 0 bases and J gave up 9 bases, with 12 bases separating them. The CDR3 length is 14 residues. The CDR3: CASSQEGGKGEQFF. The CDR3 DNA sequence: TGCGCCAGCAGCCAAGAGGGGGGAAAGGGTGAGCAGTTCTTC.

The chain carries TRBV7-3 and TRBJ1-1; D is unclear. The CDR3 loop spans 12 amino acids. V was trimmed by 5 bases and J by 7 bases, leaving 11 bases between them. Germline CDR1 and CDR2: SGHTA and FQGTGA. The CDR3 loop is CASSIFGGEAFF. The CDR3, as DNA: TGTGCCAGCAGCATCTTCGGAGGTGAAGCTTTCTTT.

The chain is built from TRBV19 and TRBJ1-2; 7 bases match TRBD1. CDR1 and CDR2 from the germline V gene are LNHDA and SQIVND (reference sequence). With V trimmed by 7 bases and J by 13 bases, 12 bases remained unmatched. The CDR3 length is 12 residues. CDR3 amino acids: CASTQTGTRRTF. The CDR3 DNA is TGTGCCAGTACTCAGACAGGGACGCGCCGCACCTTC.

The rearrangement uses TRBV7-9 and TRBJ2-1, with 8 nucleotides matching TRBD2. V trimming: 1 base; J trimming: 11 bases; junction bases outside the gene matches: 13. Germline V lookup: CDR1 SEHNR, CDR2 FQNEAQ (reference sequence). This CDR3 contains 16 residues. CDR3 DNA sequence: TGTGCCAGCAGCTTAGTTGCGGGGGGCGTCCAGCAGCAGCAGTTCTTC. This gives the protein CASSLVAGGVQQQQFF.

CDR3 region: CASSPGLANGELFF. The DNA for the CDR3 is TGTGCCAGCAGTCCGGGACTAGCCAACGGGGAGCTGTTTTTT. The V call is TRBV6-5, the J call TRBJ2-2; the match to TRBD2 covers 9 bases. Germline loops: CDR1 MNHEY, CDR2 SVGAGI. V dropped 5 bases and J dropped 7; count of bases not matched to a gene: 5. The CDR3 has 14 residues.

CDR3 DNA sequence: TGTGCCAGCAGGCACAGGGTAAGCAATCAGCCCCAGCATTTT. Its translation is CASRHRVSNQPQHF. This chain links TRBV28 with TRBJ1-5, with D maybe TRBD1 (6 bases). Trimming shortened V by 6 bases and J by 1 base, and 10 bases separated the two germline ends. Germline loops: CDR1 MDHEN, CDR2 SYDVKM. CDR3 size: 14 residues.

The chain recombines TRBV4-3 with TRBJ2-7, with TRBD2 matching over 12 bases. Germline lookup yields CDR1 LGHNA and CDR2 YSLEER. The CDR3 consists of 15 residues. V lost 3 bases, J lost 3 bases, and 3 bases stayed unmatched. The CDR3: CASSHRLAGDYEQYF. For the CDR3, the DNA is TGCGCCAGCAGCCACCGACTAGCGGGAGACTACGAGCAGTACTTC.

The chain joins TRBV18 to TRBJ2-5; TRBD2 is a possible D gene (5 bases). Germline V lookup: CDR1 KGHSH, CDR2 LQKENI. Deletions cut 3 bases from V and 1 base from J, with 6 bases between. The CDR3 is made up of 13 amino acids. The CDR3 region is CASSPGLQETQYF. The CDR3 DNA is TGTGCCAGCTCACCTGGACTCCAAGAGACCCAGTACTTC.

The chain has TRBV5-1 and TRBJ2-5; D perhaps matches TRBD1 (6 bases). CDR1 is SGHRS, CDR2 YFSETQ, per germline. The CDR3 extends over 15 amino acids. The V end was cut by 0 bases, the J end by 5 bases, with 14 bases between. The CDR3 region is CASSLGTGPPETQYF. The CDR3 nucleotides read TGCGCCAGCAGCTTGGGCACAGGGCCACCGGAGACCCAGTACTTC.

The V call is TRBV28, the J call TRBJ2-7, with 7 nucleotides matching TRBD1. The germline CDR1 and CDR2 sequences are MDHEN and SYDVKM. The ends lost 2 bases at V and 2 bases at J; junction bases unmatched: 0. This CDR3 is built from 13 residues. The CDR3 protein is CASSLQGAYEQYF. DNA for the CDR3: TGTGCCAGCAGTTTACAGGGGGCCTACGAGCAGTACTTC. Looking up the rest from reference TRBV28 and TRBJ2-7 gives the full variable domain: DVKVTQSSRYLVKRTGEKVFLECVQDMDHENMFWYRQDPGLGLRLIYFSYDVKMKEKGDIPEGYSVSREKKERFSLILESASTNQTSMYLCASSLQGAYEQYFGPGTRLTVT.

The CDR3 DNA reads TGCGCCAGCAGCCAACACAGGGGGTCTTACGAGCAGTACTTC. Translating it yields CASSQHRGSYEQYF. This rearrangement joins TRBV5-1 to TRBJ2-7; TRBD1 agrees at 8 bases. Trimming took 4 bases from V and 4 from J; bases not matched to a gene: 7. Per the germline V gene, CDR1 is SGHRS and CDR2 is YFSETQ. This CDR3 comprises 14 residues. Based on the CDR3 plus reference TRBV5-1 and TRBJ2-7, the full variable domain is KAGVTQTPRYLIKTRGQQVTLSCSPISGHRSVSWYQQTPGQGLQFLFEYFSETQRNKGNFPGRFSGRQFSNSRSEMNVSTLELGDSALYLCASSQHRGSYEQYFGPGTRLTVT.

The chain joins TRBV4-1 to TRBJ1-2, with 11 bases fitting TRBD1. The V and J ends lost 4 bases and 7 bases, in that order; junction bases with no gene match: 8. CDR1 and CDR2 from the germline V gene are MGHRA and YSYEKL. There are 15 residues in the CDR3. The CDR3 spells CASSLTGTGGSGYTF. The CDR3 coding sequence is TGCGCCAGCAGCCTCACCGGGACAGGGGGGTCTGGCTACACCTTC.

This rearrangement joins TRBV7-2 to TRBJ1-1; 7 bases align to TRBD1. Germline CDR1 is SGHTA and CDR2 is FQGNSA. The V gene end was trimmed by 4 bases and the J gene end by 13 bases; junction bases not matched to a gene: 9. CDR3 length: 12 amino acids. As DNA, the CDR3 is TGTGCCAGCAGCTCCCCGACAGGGACGCATTTCTTT. Translated: CASSSPTGTHFF.

V usage is TRBV19 and J usage is TRBJ1-3; D unclear. Trimming removed 10 bases at V and 3 bases at J, with 16 bases between. Germline CDR1 LNHDA, CDR2 SQIVND (reference sequence). The CDR3 totals 14 residues. The CDR3 region is CATAPTSGGNTIYF. CDR3 DNA sequence: TGTGCCACGGCCCCAACCTCGGGTGGAAACACCATATATTTT.

V is TRBV10-3 and J is TRBJ2-3; 7 bases are shared with TRBD2. The CDR3 has 16 residues. V shed 7 bases and J 2 bases; nucleotides not matched to a gene: 12. Germline assignment: CDR1 ENHRY and CDR2 SYGVKD. The CDR3: CAITEGSAGPTDTQYF. The CDR3 coding sequence is TGTGCCATCACCGAGGGATCAGCGGGACCCACAGATACGCAGTATTTT.

The chain employs TRBV28 and TRBJ2-1; 8 nucleotides match TRBD2. CDR1 is MDHEN, CDR2 SYDVKM, per germline. The trim removed 6 bases at V and 12 bases at J, leaving 19 bases unmatched. This CDR3 comprises 16 residues. Written as DNA, the CDR3 is TGTGCCAGCAGCACACCGGGGGGACTAGAACTCAGGGCGCAGTTCTTC. Translated: CASSTPGGLELRAQFF.

The chain has TRBV7-9 and TRBJ2-3; 9 nucleotides agree with TRBD1. CDR1 and CDR2 (germline): SEHNR, FQNEAQ (reference sequence). The CDR3 totals 15 residues. V lost 5 bases to trimming and J lost 6 bases; unmatched junction nucleotides: 9. The CDR3 sequence: CASSGQGTTMDTQYF. For the CDR3, the DNA is TGTGCCAGCAGCGGACAGGGGACTACGATGGATACGCAGTATTTT.

The chain is built from TRBV4-1 and TRBJ1-3; no clear D. The CDR3 spans 13 residues. V was shortened by 3 bases and J by 9 bases, with 12 bases between the two germline ends. Germline loops: CDR1 MGHRA, CDR2 YSYEKL. DNA for the CDR3: TGCGCCAGCAGCCAGGGAGAGAGAGCCACCATATATTTT. Residues: CASSQGERATIYF.

The J gene is TRBJ2-3, the V gene TRBV15; 13 positions match TRBD2. J lost 2 bases, V lost 3 bases, and 2 bases had no gene match. Per the germline V gene, CDR1 is LNHNV and CDR2 is YYDKDF (reference sequence). CDR3 length equals 16 residues. CDR3 in DNA: TGTGCCACCAGCAGGGGACTAGCGGGATTCACAGATACGCAGTATTTT. Residues: CATSRGLAGFTDTQYF.

This chain uses TRBV18 with TRBJ1-5; a weak D match, TRBD1 (5 bases). There are 14 residues in the CDR3. The germline gives CDR1 KGHSH, CDR2 LQKENI. Trimming removed 4 bases at V and 6 bases at J, with 13 bases between. The CDR3 DNA follows: TGTGCCAGCTCACTGACAACAGGTTTTCAGCCCCAGCATTTT. As protein: CASSLTTGFQPQHF.

The genes are TRBV29-1 and TRBJ2-1, with 14 bases matching TRBD2. CDR3 size: 15 residues. The germline CDR1 and CDR2 sequences are SQVTM and ANQGSEA. V shed 5 bases, J shed 7 bases, and the junction held 7 bases outside the gene matches. The CDR3 DNA sequence: TGCAGCGTTTGGGGGACTAGCGGGAGTTGGAATGAGCAGTTCTTC. Encoded protein: CSVWGTSGSWNEQFF.